Following are 24 T cell receptor beta chains from one sample sequenced in a study of OX40 agonist ivuxolimab in advanced cancers. TCRdb's table, derived via immunoSEQ multiplex PCR, lists solely in-frame clones and lacks some. Of around 72,000 clones in the sample, 80% to 95% were seen once. Sequencing used CD4+ or CD8+ T cells sorted from blood, obtained in a trial of the OX40 agonist ivuxolimab. The source is an adult with an advanced solid tumor such as melanoma, head and neck, liver or kidney cancer.

This rearrangement joins TRBV11-3 to TRBJ2-5; 9 nucleotides agree with TRBD2. Germline V gene lookup returns CDR1 SGHNT and CDR2 YENEEA. Germline trimming cut 4 bases from V and 5 bases from J; bases unmatched to any gene: 11. The CDR3 length is 16 residues. The CDR3 sequence: CASSSASGALGETQYF. Here the CDR3 DNA reads TGTGCCAGCAGCTCCGCTAGCGGGGCCCTGGGTGAGACCCAGTACTTC. Together with reference TRBV11-3 and TRBJ2-5, the CDR3 gives the full variable domain: EAGVVQSPRYKIIEKKQPVAFWCNPISGHNTLYWYLQNLGQGPELLIRYENEEAVDDSQLPKDRFSAERLKGVDSTLKIQPAELGDSAVYLCASSSASGALGETQYFGPGTRLLVL.

The chain links TRBV28 to TRBJ2-2; possibly TRBD1 or TRBD2 for D (5 bases each). The CDR3 consists of 18 residues. Germline CDR1 and CDR2: MDHEN and SYDVKM. Trimming took off 2 bases at V and 6 bases at J, with 22 bases between the two ends. The CDR3 bases are TGTGCCAGCAGTTTACAAGGCCAGGGCGGGCGTTGGTCCGGGGAGCTGTTTTTT. This translates into CASSLQGQGGRWSGELFF.

The CDR3 DNA follows: TGCAGCGTTGAAGCCTCCGGGACTGGGGGTTGGGAGCAGTTCTTC. It specifies CSVEASGTGGWEQFF. The chain carries TRBV29-1 and TRBJ2-1, with a possible D match to TRBD2 (6 bases). There are 15 residues in the CDR3. In germline, CDR1 is SQVTM, CDR2 ANQGSEA. V was clipped by 1 base and J by 10 bases, with 20 bases between them.

This clone has just a few counts. The J gene is TRBJ1-1, the V gene TRBV2, with D hard to call. The CDR3 sequence is 14 residues long. V lost 1 base, J lost 5 bases, and 11 bases lay in between. CDR1 SNHLY and CDR2 FYNNEI come from the germline V gene. The CDR3 region is CASSEDRRWTEAFF. The DNA for the CDR3 is TGTGCCAGCAGTGAAGATAGACGGTGGACTGAAGCTTTCTTT.

The rearrangement uses TRBV28 and TRBJ1-2; weak D call: TRBD1 (6 bases). Germline V gene lookup returns CDR1 MDHEN and CDR2 SYDVKM. CDR3 length equals 14 residues. Trimming cost V 3 bases and J 5 bases, with 13 bases left between them. CDR3 nucleotide sequence: TGTGCCAGCAGTTTGGGGCCTCAGGGGTATGGCTACACCTTC. This sequence encodes CASSLGPQGYGYTF.

V and J are TRBV14 and TRBJ1-2; 7 nucleotides match TRBD1. Germline V gene data show CDR1 as SGHDN and CDR2 as FVKESK. This CDR3 comprises 14 residues. Trimming removed 4 bases from V and 4 bases from J; junction bases left unmatched: 6. CDR3 nucleotide sequence: TGTGCCAGCAGCCGGGGACAGCCGTCCTATGGCTACACCTTC. Translating it yields CASSRGQPSYGYTF.

The chain is built from TRBV21-1 and TRBJ2-7; no DNA check was done on the table's D call, TRBD2. TRBV21-1 is listed as a pseudogene. This CDR3 spans 15 amino acids. This chain's CDR3 is CASSQGAGGSYEQYF. In nucleotides, the CDR3 is TGTGCCAGCAGCCAGGGCGCGGGGGGGAGCTACGAGCAGTACTTC.

V usage is TRBV15 and J usage is TRBJ2-7; 12 positions agree with TRBD1. Germline values: CDR1 LNHNV, CDR2 YYDKDF (reference sequence). V gave up 3 bases and J gave up 5 bases; unmatched junction bases: 17. The CDR3 runs 19 residues. The CDR3 nucleotides read TGTGCCACCAGCAGCTTAAGGGGGACAGGGGGCGGTTTGGAACACGAGCAGTACTTC. As protein: CATSSLRGTGGGLEHEQYF.

The genes are TRBV11-2 and TRBJ2-1, with TRBD1 identical over 9 bases. Per the germline V gene, CDR1 is SGHAT and CDR2 is FQNNGV. The trim removed 6 bases at V and 8 bases at J, leaving 5 bases unmatched. CDR3 length: 13 amino acids. The CDR3 coding sequence is TGTGCCAGCAGACGGACAGGGGACGATGAGCAGTTCTTC. This gives the protein CASRRTGDDEQFF.

The chain links TRBV6-6 to TRBJ1-1, with 7 positions matching TRBD1. Trimming at V came to 6 bases and at J to 6 bases, leaving 10 bases not matched to a gene. The CDR3 spans 14 residues. Germline assignment: CDR1 MNHNY and CDR2 SVGAGI (reference sequence). CDR3 nucleotide sequence: TGTGCCAGCAGCCACGGGACAGCGGTTCCTGAAGCTTTCTTT. Protein sequence: CASSHGTAVPEAFF.

The rearrangement uses TRBV28 and TRBJ1-2; 9 bases are a match to TRBD1. Germline CDR1 MDHEN, CDR2 SYDVKM. After removal of 6 bases from V and 4 bases from J, the junction contained 6 bases not matched to a gene. This CDR3 is built from 14 residues. CDR3 nucleotides: TGTGCCAGCAGCCTAGGGACAGGGATCTATGGCTACACCTTC. Protein sequence: CASSLGTGIYGYTF.

The CDR3 spells CASSLELTPDTQYF. Written as DNA, the CDR3 is TGTGCCAGCAGCTTAGAGCTTACCCCAGATACGCAGTATTTT. V and J are TRBV7-9 and TRBJ2-3, with D uncertain. The CDR3 sequence is 14 residues long. CDR1 and CDR2 (germline): SEHNR, FQNEAQ (reference sequence). V lost 1 base to trimming and J lost 4 bases, with 9 bases between them.

The rearrangement uses TRBV11-3 and TRBJ2-1; D is possibly TRBD2 (7 bases). Germline lookup yields CDR1 SGHNT and CDR2 YENEEA. V lost 3 bases to trimming and J lost 5 bases, with 11 bases between them. This CDR3 has 14 amino acids. CDR3 protein: CASSLSGGNNEQFF. CDR3 DNA: TGTGCCAGCAGCTTGTCGGGGGGCAACAATGAGCAGTTCTTC.

The rearrangement uses TRBV12-5 and TRBJ2-2; no definite D call. CDR3 length: 14 residues. Germline V gives CDR1 LGHNT, CDR2 FRNRAP. With 3 bases removed from V and 2 bases from J, the gap between germline ends came to 7 bases. Here the CDR3 reads CASGLIPNTGELFF. The DNA for the CDR3 is TGTGCTAGTGGTTTAATACCTAACACCGGGGAGCTGTTTTTT. The full variable domain, rest sourced from reference TRBV12-5 and TRBJ2-2, is DARVTQTPRHKVTEMGQEVTMRCQPILGHNTVFWYRQTMMQGLELLAYFRNRAPLDDSGMPKDRFSAEMPDATLATLKIQPSEPRDSAVYFCASGLIPNTGELFFGEGSRLTVL.

The CDR3 reads CASSSTRSTDTQYF. CDR3 in DNA: TGTGCCAGCAGCTCAACTAGGAGCACAGATACGCAGTATTTT. This sequence joins TRBV11-3 and TRBJ2-3; TRBD2 might be the D (5 bases). The CDR3 is made up of 14 amino acids. CDR1 is SGHNT, CDR2 YENEEA, per germline. Trimming cost V 4 bases and J 0 bases, with 8 bases left between them.

V is TRBV30 and J is TRBJ1-6, with TRBD1 identical over 8 bases. Per germline, CDR1 GTSNPN and CDR2 SVGIG (reference sequence). The CDR3 covers 13 residues. V lost 8 bases to trimming and J lost 10 bases; unmatched junction nucleotides: 10. The CDR3 protein is CAGATGGRSPLHF. The CDR3 DNA sequence: TGTGCCGGAGCCACAGGGGGGAGGTCACCCCTCCACTTT.

Only a few counts were recorded for this clone. The sample carries other DNA sequences with the same CDR3. The rearrangement uses TRBV7-2 and TRBJ1-1, with D tentatively TRBD1 (5 bases). V lost 2 bases to trimming and J lost 1 base, with 5 bases between them. CDR1 and CDR2 (germline): SGHTA, FQGNSA. The CDR3 is made up of 13 amino acids. The DNA of the CDR3 is TGTGCCAGCAGCTTACAGGGGAACACTGAAGCTTTCTTT. Amino acid sequence: CASSLQGNTEAFF.

V and J are TRBV7-2 and TRBJ2-5, with 11 nucleotides matching TRBD2. Germline values: CDR1 SGHTA, CDR2 FQGNSA. J was trimmed by 4 bases and V by 2 bases; bases with no gene match: 9. CDR3 length: 17 amino acids. CDR3 loop: CASSLNGLAGTGETQYF. In DNA form, the CDR3 reads TGTGCCAGCAGCTTAAACGGACTAGCGGGTACAGGAGAGACCCAGTACTTC. Based on the CDR3 plus reference TRBV7-2 and TRBJ2-5, the full variable domain is GAGVSQSPSNKVTEKGKDVELRCDPISGHTALYWYRQSLGQGLEFLIYFQGNSAPDKSGLPSDRFSAERTGGSVSTLTIQRTQQEDSAVYLCASSLNGLAGTGETQYFGPGTRLLVL.

The chain employs TRBV10-2 and TRBJ2-3; TRBD2 might be the D (5 bases). CDR3 size: 13 residues. CDR1 WSHSY and CDR2 SAAADI come from the germline V gene. V was clipped by 6 bases and J by 4 bases, with 11 bases between them. CDR3 coding DNA: TGCGCCAGCAGGGATGGCGGGTCAGATACGCAGTATTTT. Amino acids: CASRDGGSDTQYF.

The rearrangement links TRBV18 to TRBJ2-1; no firm D call. The length of the CDR3 is 13 residues. V was trimmed by 3 bases and J by 5 bases, leaving 8 bases between them. Germline-derived CDR1 and CDR2 are KGHSH and LQKENI. CDR3 in amino acids: CASSPEQNNEQFF. The CDR3 nucleotides read TGTGCCAGCTCACCGGAACAGAACAATGAGCAGTTCTTC.

The chain uses TRBV6-1 and TRBJ2-6, with 8 bases that match TRBD1. Germline assignment: CDR1 MNHNS and CDR2 SASEGT. This CDR3 spans 14 amino acids. J was trimmed by 4 bases and V by 6 bases; bases with no gene match: 2. CDR3 DNA: TGTGCCAGCAGGACAGGGGTCGGGGCCAACGTCCTGACTTTC. Residues: CASRTGVGANVLTF.

The genes are TRBV12-2 and TRBJ1-2; the D segment call TRBD1 is taken from the table without a DNA check. TRBV12-2 is flagged as a pseudogene. This CDR3 contains 15 residues. The CDR3 sequence is CASRSGTGYLFGYTF. CDR3 bases: TGTGCAAGTCGCTCGGGGACAGGGTATCTTTTTGGCTACACCTTC.

V gene TRBV5-5 combines with J gene TRBJ2-2; weak D call: TRBD1 (6 bases). This CDR3 comprises 14 residues. In germline, CDR1 is SGHKS, CDR2 YYEKEE (reference sequence). Trimming left V 4 bases short and J 4 bases short, with 11 bases between. CDR3 nucleotide sequence: TGTGCCAGCAGCGGCATGACAGGCACCGGGGAGCTGTTTTTT. The encoded protein is CASSGMTGTGELFF.

The chain combines TRBV6-5 with TRBJ2-7; D remains ambiguous. The CDR3 has 10 residues. The V gene's germline CDR1 is MNHEY and CDR2 SVGAGI. V was trimmed by 5 bases and J by 3 bases, leaving 2 bases between them. The CDR3: CASSGYEQYF. The CDR3 coding sequence is TGTGCCAGCAGTGGCTACGAGCAGTACTTC.